The clone carrying this T cell receptor beta chain was detected once. The source of the sample is a study of blood T cell repertoires in COVID-19. Study-wide context: COVID-19 samples collected from the United States, Italy and Spain covered acute and convalescent phases. Sample material is recorded as cDNA or gDNA derived from T cells, B-cell-depleted T cells, or PBMCs.

V was shortened by 1 base and J by 4 bases, with 5 bases between the two germline ends. The CDR3 loop spans 12 amino acids. Authors' analysis steps: From reference gene primer amplification, estimates of nucleated cell counts were derived. The table came from immunoSEQ multiplex PCR; TCRdb's copy has only in-frame clones and leaves some out. D and trimming were read from the DNA, whereas the V and J calls and clone size are those reported in that table. The sample carries fewer than 150,000 clones, approximately 83% recorded once. V is TRBV23-1 and J is TRBJ2-7; D is ambiguous. TRBV23-1 is designated an ORF whose function remains uncertain. This clonotype originated in a woman aged 50 to 60 who had recovered from COVID-19. The specimen was peripheral blood. The CDR3 reads CASSQCSYEQYF. The CDR3 nucleotides are TGCGCCAGCAGTCAATGTAGTTACGAGCAGTACTTC.